This TCR beta chain emerged from a study of beta chain features in type 1 diabetes. The study's findings and limits: Cells that show high TCR expression could be over-represented by cDNA sequencing. Although PCR might favor shorter templates, it would do so equally in patients and controls. TCRB CDR3 length was moderately but significantly reduced in all four CD4+ subsets of Type 1 diabetes patients.

This clone was recorded a few times. Its target is unknown. One heparinised draw, averaging roughly 0.12 L, was taken per donor. Sorting that relied on CD45RO/CCR7/CD25/CD127/CD95/CD27 yielded CD4+ naive, central memory, regulatory and stem cell-like memory cells. Isolated RNA was reverse transcribed in full, so expressed TCRB transcripts were sequenced. Assay used: immunoSEQ multiplex PCR; TCRdb lists only in-frame clones, some missing. The sample has 52,000 or so clones; 52% are singletons. This TCR derives from a woman aged 40 to 50 with type 1 diabetes. The sample was Tregs from blood.

The CDR3 protein is CASSQESGVGDTQYF. The CDR3 nucleotides read TGCGCCAGCAGCCAAGAATCCGGGGTAGGGGATACGCAGTATTTT. This chain connects TRBV4-3 to TRBJ2-3; perhaps TRBD2 as D (5 bases). CDR3 size: 15 residues. V was pared by 0 bases and J by 6 bases, with 13 bases between. Germline loops: CDR1 LGHNA, CDR2 YSLEER.